The following is a T cell receptor (beta chain) sequence with its context. Its antigen is not yet known. No much larger clonotype is one base removed from it; base qualities were not supplied. The data originate from a study of long-term antiretroviral therapy in people with HIV (dated by TCRdb to the early 2020s). Regarding the complete study: The earliest samples were collected about a decade before the 2015 WHO recommendation for immediate ART, when ART was typically delayed until CD4 counts fell. About 35% of the 30 participants with HIV were female. Test extractions of a monoclonal T-cell line alongside a few dozen polyclonal samples showed no cross-contamination during QIAcube processing. A retrospective serial study tested whether changes in peripheral blood TRB repertoire composition and diversity were associated with ART initiation and durable HIV suppression. A total of about 200 cryopreserved PBMC samples were contributed to the cohort by 30 adults with confirmed HIV infection, with samples collected serially over a mean of approximately six years (range 1-12).

Broad study findings and their caveats: The samples were dated from about 2003 to 2017, and the ART regimens that were used may be less effective than current ART regimens. Inferences about post-ART repertoire changes were limited because no data were available on ART adherence, viral resistance or therapy changes. Because PBMC availability was limited, only the TCR beta chain was sequenced, with no alpha chain pairing. HIV repertoires had narrower CDR3 length ranges than controls, and the network structure suggested an antigen-experienced repertoire that shifted only slightly toward naive after ART. ART initiation was associated with a significant increase in TRB diversity, but diversity stayed significantly below transplant donor controls even after long-term ART. Because pre-ART samples had limited cell numbers, profiling was done on unsorted PBMC rather than on sorted CD4+ and CD8+ T cells. The repertoire was dominated across all time points by expanded TRB clones identified before ART initiation, although this dominance was seen to fluctuate and to decrease in many PLHIV after ART.

The immunoSEQ hsTCRB v3.0 assay was used at survey level resolution to sequence the TRB variable region. The target sequencing depth for TRB was about 40,000-55,000 T-cell genomes per sample. TRB libraries were pooled and sequenced on an Illumina MiSeq using a v3 150-cycle kit. The paper's data handling went like this. Repertoire analysis was run in R within a reproducible Nextflow workflow that covered QC, data transformation and analysis. Custom analyses were implemented in LymphoSeq2, an R package for AIRR-Seq data exploration. After excluding several samples that yielded fewer than 5000 total TRB sequences, fewer than 200 HIV repertoires remained for analysis. Among the roughly 190 retained HIV repertoires, 55 to 60 were collected before ART initiation and approximately 130 after ART initiation. Each repertoire was downsampled to 5000 TRB nucleotide sequences, and summary statistics were averaged across 100 downsampling iterations. TRB sequences were retained for analysis only if CDR3 regions of at least seven amino acids were present. A Shannon entropy-derived clonality score and the Gini coefficient were used to measure diversity. In the repertoire networks, any two of the top 5000 CDR3 amino acid sequences were linked whenever the two sequences differed by an edit distance of one. Antigen specificity groups and MHC restriction were predicted for TRB CDR3 amino acid sequences with GLIPH2. Known CMV, EBV, HIV or tissue antigen associations were flagged by matching CDR3 amino acid sequences against VDJdb and McPAS-TCR. Pre-ART, post-ART and control groups were compared with Wilcoxon signed-rank tests and Holm-Bonferroni correction. The table comes from immuneACCESS by way of TCRdb, which keeps in-frame sequences with V and J called. Part of the clones is missing from these tables; in studies checked, under half for an unresolved V gene and the rest for unknown reasons. V, J and clone size were drawn from that table, and D and trimming were deduced from the DNA. The sample table lists 20,000 to 25,000 clones, more than 85% of them with a count of one. Of the sample, around 7.9% falls within the top ten clones.

From its cysteine to its phenylalanine, the CDR3 spans 18 amino acids. Only the CDR3 portion is preserved as DNA: 54 bases, with reading frame beginning at the first base. At the junction V is shortened by 0 bases and J by 0 bases; bases outside the gene matches: 7. Via the germline V gene, CDR1 is LGHNA and CDR2 YNFKEQ. Inclusion was restricted to participants for whom at least one PBMC sample before ART initiation and at least two post-ART samples were available. Every participant with HIV received treatment in the United States of America. Cryopreserved samples of about 0.95-11 million PBMC were thawed and washed before DNA extraction. At the time of the earliest PBMC sample, participants with HIV were aged between about 20 and 54 years. Each participant contributed PBMC samples from 1-4 timepoints before ART initiation and 2-8 timepoints after ART initiation, with a median of 7 samples. For every participant, serial HIV viral load, CD4+ T-cell count, ART history and demographic data were obtained. Using a Qiagen kit on a QIAcube, genomic DNA was extracted from unsorted PBMC, with samples processed in batches of 12.

The receptor's source is a woman aged 45-65 years with HIV. The V and J segments used are TRBV4-2 and TRBJ2-3; 9 nucleotides in the junction match TRBD2. Sequencing was performed on unsorted PBMCs, taken 4.4 years after starting antiretroviral therapy. The CDR3 loop reads CASSQERGGGASTDTQYF. DNA sequence: TGTGCCAGCAGCCAAGAGCGTGGCGGGGGGGCTAGCACAGATACGCAGTATTTT.